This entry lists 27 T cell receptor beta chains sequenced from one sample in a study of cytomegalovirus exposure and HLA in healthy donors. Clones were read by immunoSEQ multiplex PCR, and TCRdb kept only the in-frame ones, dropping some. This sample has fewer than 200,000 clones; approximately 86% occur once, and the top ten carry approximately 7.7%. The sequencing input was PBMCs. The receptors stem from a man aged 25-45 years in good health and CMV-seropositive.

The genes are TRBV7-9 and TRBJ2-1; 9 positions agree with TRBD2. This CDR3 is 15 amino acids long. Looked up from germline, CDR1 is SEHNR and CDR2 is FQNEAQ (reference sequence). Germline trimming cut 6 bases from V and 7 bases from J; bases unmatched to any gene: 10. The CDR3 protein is CASSRSGSLNNEQFF. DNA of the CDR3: TGTGCCAGCAGTCGTAGCGGGAGTCTTAATAATGAGCAGTTCTTC.

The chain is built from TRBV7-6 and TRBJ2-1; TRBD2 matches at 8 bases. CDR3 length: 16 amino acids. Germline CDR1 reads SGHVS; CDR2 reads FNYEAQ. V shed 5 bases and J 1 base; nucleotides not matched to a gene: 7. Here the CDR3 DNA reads TGTGCCAGCAGCCCCATAGCGGGATGGTCCTACAATGAGCAGTTCTTC. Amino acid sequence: CASSPIAGWSYNEQFF.

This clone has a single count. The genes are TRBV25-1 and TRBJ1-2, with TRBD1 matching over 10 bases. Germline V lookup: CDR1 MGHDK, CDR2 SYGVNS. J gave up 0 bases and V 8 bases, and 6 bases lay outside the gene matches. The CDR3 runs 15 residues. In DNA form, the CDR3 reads TGTGCCAGCCTTATGACAGGGGGCTCTAACTATGGCTACACCTTC. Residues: CASLMTGGSNYGYTF.

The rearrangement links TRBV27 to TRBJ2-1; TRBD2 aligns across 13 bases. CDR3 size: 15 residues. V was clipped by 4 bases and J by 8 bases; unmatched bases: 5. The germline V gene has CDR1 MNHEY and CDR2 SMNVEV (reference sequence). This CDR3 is CASSSGLAGVDEQFF. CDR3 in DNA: TGTGCCAGCAGTTCTGGACTAGCGGGAGTCGATGAGCAGTTCTTC.

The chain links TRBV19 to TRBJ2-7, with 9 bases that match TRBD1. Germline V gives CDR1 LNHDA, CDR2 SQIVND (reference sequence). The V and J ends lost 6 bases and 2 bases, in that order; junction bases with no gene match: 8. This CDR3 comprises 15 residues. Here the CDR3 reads CASSSDRGIAYEQYF. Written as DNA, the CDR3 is TGTGCCAGTAGCTCGGACAGGGGAATAGCCTACGAGCAGTACTTC.

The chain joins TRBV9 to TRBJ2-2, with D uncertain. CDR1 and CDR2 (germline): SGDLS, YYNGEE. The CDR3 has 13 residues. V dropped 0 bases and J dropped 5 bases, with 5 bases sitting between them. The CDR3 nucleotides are TGTGCCAGCAGCGTAGTCGTGACCGGGGAGCTGTTTTTT. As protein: CASSVVVTGELFF.

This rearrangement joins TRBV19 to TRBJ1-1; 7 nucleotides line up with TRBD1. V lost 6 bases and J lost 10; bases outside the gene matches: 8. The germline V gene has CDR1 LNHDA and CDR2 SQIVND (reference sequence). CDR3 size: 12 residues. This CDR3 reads CASSIIQGVAFF. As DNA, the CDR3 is TGTGCCAGTAGCATAATCCAGGGGGTAGCTTTCTTT.

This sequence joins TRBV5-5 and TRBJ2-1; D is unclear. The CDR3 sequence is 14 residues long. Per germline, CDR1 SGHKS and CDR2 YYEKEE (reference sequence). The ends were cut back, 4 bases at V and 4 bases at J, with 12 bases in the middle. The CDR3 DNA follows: TGTGCCAGCAGCCCAAGTACGAGGTACAATGAGCAGTTCTTC. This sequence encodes CASSPSTRYNEQFF.

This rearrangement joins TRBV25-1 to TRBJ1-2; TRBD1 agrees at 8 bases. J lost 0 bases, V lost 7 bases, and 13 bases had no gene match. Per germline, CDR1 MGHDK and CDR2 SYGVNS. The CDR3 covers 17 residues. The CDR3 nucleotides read TGTGCCAGCATAGGTAGTACCGGGACAGGCCCTAACTATGGCTACACCTTC. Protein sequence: CASIGSTGTGPNYGYTF.

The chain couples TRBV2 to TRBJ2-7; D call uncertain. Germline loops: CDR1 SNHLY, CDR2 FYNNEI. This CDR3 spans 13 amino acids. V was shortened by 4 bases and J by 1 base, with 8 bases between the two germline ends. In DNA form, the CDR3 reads TGTGCCAGCAGTGGTTCAGGATCCTACGAGCAGTACTTC. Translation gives CASSGSGSYEQYF.

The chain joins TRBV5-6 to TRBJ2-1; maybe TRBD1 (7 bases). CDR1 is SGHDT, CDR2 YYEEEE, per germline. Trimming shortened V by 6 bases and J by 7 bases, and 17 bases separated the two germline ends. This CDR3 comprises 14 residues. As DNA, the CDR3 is TGTGCCAGCACGTCAGGGGGGCGGAGGAATGAGCAGTTCTTC. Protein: CASTSGGRRNEQFF. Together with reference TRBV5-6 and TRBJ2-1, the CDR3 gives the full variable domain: DAGVTQSPTHLIKTRGQQVTLRCSPKSGHDTVSWYQQALGQGPQFIFQYYEEEERQRGNFPDRFSGHQFPNYSSELNVNALLLGDSALYLCASTSGGRRNEQFFGPGTRLTVL.

Here the CDR3 DNA reads TGTGCCAGCAGCCCGGGACTAGGGGAGACCCAGTACTTC. Its protein is CASSPGLGETQYF. The chain has TRBV5-6 and TRBJ2-5; 8 bases line up with TRBD2. The CDR3 contains 13 residues. V was clipped by 4 bases and J by 5 bases; unmatched bases: 4. The V gene's germline CDR1 is SGHDT and CDR2 YYEEEE.

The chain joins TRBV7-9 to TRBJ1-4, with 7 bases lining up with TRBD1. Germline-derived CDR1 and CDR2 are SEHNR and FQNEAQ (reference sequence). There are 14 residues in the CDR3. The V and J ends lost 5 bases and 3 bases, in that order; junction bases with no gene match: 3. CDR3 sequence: CASSRGTANEKLFF. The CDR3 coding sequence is TGTGCCAGCAGCCGCGGGACAGCTAATGAAAAACTGTTTTTT.

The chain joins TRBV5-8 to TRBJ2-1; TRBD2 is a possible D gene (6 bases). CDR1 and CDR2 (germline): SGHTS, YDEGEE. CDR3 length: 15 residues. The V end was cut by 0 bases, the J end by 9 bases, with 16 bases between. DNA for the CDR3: TGTGCCAGCAGCTTGGTAGGGACTTATCTTCGTGAGCAGTTCTTC. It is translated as CASSLVGTYLREQFF. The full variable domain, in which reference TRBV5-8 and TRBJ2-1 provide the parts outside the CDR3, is EAGVTQSPTHLIKTRGQQATLRCSPISGHTSVYWYQQALGLGLQFLLWYDEGEERNRGNFPPRFSGRQFPNYSSELNVNALELEDSALYLCASSLVGTYLREQFFGPGTRLTVL.

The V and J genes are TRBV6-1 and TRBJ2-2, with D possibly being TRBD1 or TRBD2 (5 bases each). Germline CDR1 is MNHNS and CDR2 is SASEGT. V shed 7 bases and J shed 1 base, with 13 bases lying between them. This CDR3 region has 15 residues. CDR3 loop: CASTGTGLNTGELFF. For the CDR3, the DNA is TGTGCCAGCACTGGAACGGGGCTGAACACCGGGGAGCTGTTTTTT.

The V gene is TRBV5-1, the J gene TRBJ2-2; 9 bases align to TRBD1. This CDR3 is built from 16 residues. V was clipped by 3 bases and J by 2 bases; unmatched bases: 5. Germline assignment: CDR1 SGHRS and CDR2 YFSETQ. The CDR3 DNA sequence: TGCGCCAGCAGCTGGGGGACAGGGATTAACACCGGGGAGCTGTTTTTT. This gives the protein CASSWGTGINTGELFF. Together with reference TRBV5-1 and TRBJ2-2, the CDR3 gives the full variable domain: KAGVTQTPRYLIKTRGQQVTLSCSPISGHRSVSWYQQTPGQGLQFLFEYFSETQRNKGNFPGRFSGRQFSNSRSEMNVSTLELGDSALYLCASSWGTGINTGELFFGEGSRLTVL.

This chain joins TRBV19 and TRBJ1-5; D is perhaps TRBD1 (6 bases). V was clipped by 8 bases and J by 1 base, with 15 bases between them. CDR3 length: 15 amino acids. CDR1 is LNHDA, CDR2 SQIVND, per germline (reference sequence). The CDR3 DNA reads TGTGCCAGTGCGCTGGGACAACGGAGCAATCAGCCCCAGCATTTT. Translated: CASALGQRSNQPQHF.

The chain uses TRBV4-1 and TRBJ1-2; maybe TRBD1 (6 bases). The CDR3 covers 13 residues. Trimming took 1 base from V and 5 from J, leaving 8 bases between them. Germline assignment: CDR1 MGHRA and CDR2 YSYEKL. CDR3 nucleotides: TGCGCCAGCAGCCAAGGCAGGGGTTATGGCTACACCTTC. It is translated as CASSQGRGYGYTF.

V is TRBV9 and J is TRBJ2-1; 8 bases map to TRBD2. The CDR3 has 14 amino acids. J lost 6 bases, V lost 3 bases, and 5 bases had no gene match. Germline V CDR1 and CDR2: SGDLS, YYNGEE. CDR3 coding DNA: TGTGCCAGCAGCGGAGCGGGAGCGGGCAATGAGCAGTTCTTC. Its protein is CASSGAGAGNEQFF.

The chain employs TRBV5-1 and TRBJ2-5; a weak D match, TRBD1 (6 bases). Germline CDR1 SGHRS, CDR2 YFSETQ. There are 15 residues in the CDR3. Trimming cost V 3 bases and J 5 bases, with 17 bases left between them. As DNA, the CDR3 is TGCGCCAGCAGCTGGACCGGGCCCCAGGGGGAGACCCAGTACTTC. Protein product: CASSWTGPQGETQYF.

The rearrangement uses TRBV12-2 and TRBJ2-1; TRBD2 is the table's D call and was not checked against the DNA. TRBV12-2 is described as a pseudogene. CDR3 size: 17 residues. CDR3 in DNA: TGTGCAAGTCGCTATAATACCGGGACTAGCGGTCACAATGAGCAGTTCTTC. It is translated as CASRYNTGTSGHNEQFF.

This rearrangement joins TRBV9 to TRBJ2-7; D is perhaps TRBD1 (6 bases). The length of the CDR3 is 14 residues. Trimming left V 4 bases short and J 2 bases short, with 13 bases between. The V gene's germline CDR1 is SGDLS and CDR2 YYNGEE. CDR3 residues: CASSTRGGAYEQYF. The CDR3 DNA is TGTGCCAGCAGCACTCGAGGGGGAGCCTACGAGCAGTACTTC.

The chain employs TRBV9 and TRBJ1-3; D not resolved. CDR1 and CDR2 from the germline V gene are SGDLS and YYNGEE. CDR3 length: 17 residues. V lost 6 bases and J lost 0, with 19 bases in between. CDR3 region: CASTQWRTPSSGNTIYF. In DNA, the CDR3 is TGTGCCAGCACCCAATGGCGGACGCCAAGCTCTGGAAACACCATATATTTT.

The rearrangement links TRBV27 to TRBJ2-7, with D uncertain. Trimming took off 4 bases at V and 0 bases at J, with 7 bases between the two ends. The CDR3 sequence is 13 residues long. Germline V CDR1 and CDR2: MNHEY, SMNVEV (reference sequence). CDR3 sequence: CASSSDISYEQYF. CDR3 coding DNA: TGTGCCAGCAGTTCTGACATCTCCTACGAGCAGTACTTC.

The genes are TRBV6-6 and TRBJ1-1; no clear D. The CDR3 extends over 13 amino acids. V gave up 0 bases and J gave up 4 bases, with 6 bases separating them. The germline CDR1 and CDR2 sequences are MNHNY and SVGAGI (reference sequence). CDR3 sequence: CASSYSISTEAFF. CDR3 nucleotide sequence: TGTGCCAGCAGTTACTCGATAAGCACTGAAGCTTTCTTT.

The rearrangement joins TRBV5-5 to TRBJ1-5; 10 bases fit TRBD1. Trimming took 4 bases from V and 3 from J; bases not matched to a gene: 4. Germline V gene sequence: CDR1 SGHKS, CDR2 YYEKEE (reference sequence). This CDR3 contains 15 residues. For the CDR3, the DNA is TGTGCCAGCAGCCCGGGGACAGGGGACAATCAGCCCCAGCATTTT. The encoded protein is CASSPGTGDNQPQHF.

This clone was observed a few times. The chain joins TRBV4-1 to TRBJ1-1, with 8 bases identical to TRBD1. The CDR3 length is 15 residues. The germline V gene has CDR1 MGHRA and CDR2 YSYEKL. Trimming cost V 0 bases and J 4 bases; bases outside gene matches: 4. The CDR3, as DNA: TGCGCCAGCAGCCAAGAGACAGGGGCGCGCACTGAAGCTTTCTTT. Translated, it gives CASSQETGARTEAFF.